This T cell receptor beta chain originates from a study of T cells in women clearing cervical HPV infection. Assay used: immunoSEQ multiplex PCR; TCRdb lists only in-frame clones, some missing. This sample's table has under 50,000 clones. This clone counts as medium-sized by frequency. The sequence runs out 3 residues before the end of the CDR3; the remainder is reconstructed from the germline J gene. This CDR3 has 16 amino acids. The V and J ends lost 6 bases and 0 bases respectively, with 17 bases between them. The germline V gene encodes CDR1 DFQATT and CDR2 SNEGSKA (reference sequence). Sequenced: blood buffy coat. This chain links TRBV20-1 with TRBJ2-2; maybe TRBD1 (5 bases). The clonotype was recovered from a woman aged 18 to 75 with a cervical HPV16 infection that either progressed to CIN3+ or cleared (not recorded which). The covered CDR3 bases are TGCAGTGCCAGCAACAGGTTCCAGACGAACACCGGGGAG. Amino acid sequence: CSASNRFQTNTGE. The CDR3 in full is CSASNRFQTNTGELFF.